This T cell receptor (beta chain) was recorded in a study of T-cell reconstitution after alpha-beta-depleted transplantation in children. Researchers prepared the TCRbeta library using unique molecular identifiers, the study reports. Each CDR3 protein is one row after TCRdb ran MiXCR on the PCR reads. The sample yields around 960,000 distinct CDR3 sequences, less than 30% seen once. This clonotype has a handful of counts. Its cognate antigen is unknown. CDR3 size: 17 residues. Germline CDR1 SEHNR, CDR2 FQNEAQ (reference sequence). The J segment lost 2 bases and the V segment lost 5 bases, leaving 6 bases of the junction unmatched. Broader study findings: T-cell counts and diversity were attributed mostly to newly produced T cells one year after transplant. Alpha-beta T cells present about two months after transplant were reported to originate from several hundred expanded graft clones. At day 60, the high TCRbeta diversity found in some patients originated from recipient T cells and thymic progenitors that had survived.

This chain connects TRBV7-9 to TRBJ1-4, with 12 bases fitting TRBD1. The sequence was collected from a boy under three years old who had a stem cell transplant for SCID, so the T cells may come from the graft donor. The sequenced sample was PBMCs, mostly from graft donor cells, obtained 360 days after TCRalphabeta/CD19-depleted stem cell transplant. CDR3 sequence (DNA): TGTGCCAGCAGCGTTCGGGACAGGGGGCGGACTAATGAAAAACTGTTTTTT. It is translated as CASSVRDRGRTNEKLFF. The full variable domain, with the rest looked up from reference TRBV7-9 and TRBJ1-4, is DTGVSQNPRHKITKRGQNVTFRCDPISEHNRLYWYRQTLGQGPEFLTYFQNEAQLEKSRLLSDRFSAERPKGSFSTLEIQRTEQGDSAMYLCASSVRDRGRTNEKLFFGSGTQLSVL.